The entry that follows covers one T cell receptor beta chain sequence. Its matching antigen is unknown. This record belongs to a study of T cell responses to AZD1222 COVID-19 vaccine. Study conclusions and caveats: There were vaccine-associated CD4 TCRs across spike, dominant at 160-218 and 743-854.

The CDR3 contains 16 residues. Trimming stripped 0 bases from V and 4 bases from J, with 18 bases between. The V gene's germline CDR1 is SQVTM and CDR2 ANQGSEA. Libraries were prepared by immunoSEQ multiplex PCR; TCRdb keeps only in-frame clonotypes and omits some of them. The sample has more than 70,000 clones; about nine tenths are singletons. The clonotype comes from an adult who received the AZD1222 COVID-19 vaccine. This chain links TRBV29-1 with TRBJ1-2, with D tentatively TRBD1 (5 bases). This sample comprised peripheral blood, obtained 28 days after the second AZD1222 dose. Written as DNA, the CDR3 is TGCAGCGTTGAAGACCTTAGCGGACCCCAGGGCTATGGCTACACCTTC. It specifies CSVEDLSGPQGYGYTF. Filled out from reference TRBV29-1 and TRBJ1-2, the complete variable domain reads SAVISQKPSRDICQRGTSLTIQCQVDSQVTMMFWYRQQPGQSLTLIATANQGSEATYESGFVIDKFPISRPNLTFSTLTVSNMSPEDSSIYLCSVEDLSGPQGYGYTFGSGTRLTVV.